The sequence of this TCR beta chain was determined in a study of OX40 agonist ivuxolimab in advanced cancers. Study information: Ivuxolimab, which patients received intravenously every 2 weeks, was dosed at 0.01 to 10 mg/kg. Every patient in dose escalation had hepatocellular carcinoma, melanoma, renal cell or head and neck cancer. Overall study results and limits: The antigen specificity of the peripheral T cells (those that were expanded) was not determined.

Clones were sequenced by immunoSEQ multiplex PCR, and TCRdb holds only the in-frame ones, with some missing. Of about 80,000 clones listed, roughly nine tenths are singletons. If patients had autoimmune disease history or systemic immunosuppression, they were excluded. CDR3 length: 14 amino acids. V dropped 0 bases and J dropped 7 bases, with 10 bases sitting between them. Per the germline V gene, CDR1 is SGHRS and CDR2 is YFSETQ. On this clone: The antigen is undetermined.

The source of this sequence is an adult with an advanced solid tumor such as melanoma, head and neck, liver or kidney cancer. The source was CD4+ or CD8+ T cells sorted from blood, collected in a trial of the OX40 agonist ivuxolimab. The chain employs TRBV5-1 and TRBJ2-2; no clear D. The CDR3 is CASSLVGDVGELFF. CDR3 sequence (DNA): TGCGCCAGCAGCTTGGTGGGCGACGTCGGGGAGCTGTTTTTT.